This record looks at one T cell receptor beta chain sequence and its context. Its antigen remains unidentified. Germline V gives CDR1 MGHRA, CDR2 YSYEKL. The V segment lost 4 bases and the J segment 2 bases; nucleotides outside the gene matches: 6. The CDR3 extends over 15 amino acids. Clones were read by immunoSEQ multiplex PCR, and TCRdb kept only the in-frame ones, dropping some. The table includes tens of thousands of clones, approximately 90% detected once. This sample stems from a study of T cell responses to AZD1222 COVID-19 vaccine. The study, taken as a whole, reports: White British people made up most donors, females outnumbered males, and clonal diversity was possibly underestimated.

This sequence originates from an adult in good health. This specimen consisted of peripheral blood, obtained on day 0 of AZD1222 vaccination. The J gene is TRBJ2-7, the V gene TRBV4-1, with TRBD2 matching over 9 bases. The CDR3 nucleotides are TGCGCCAGCAGCCTGACTAGCGGAGAAACCTACGAGCAGTACTTC. Amino acids: CASSLTSGETYEQYF.